This T cell receptor (beta chain) was found in a study of control samples from healthy donors and cancer patients. With 4 bases removed from V and 2 bases from J, the gap between germline ends came to 10 bases. The CDR3 is 14 amino acids. The germline CDR1 and CDR2 sequences are KGHSH and LQKENI. The protocol was immunoSEQ multiplex PCR, while the TCRdb copy is restricted to in-frame clones and leaves out a portion. The profile shows about 55,000 clones, 90% to 97% of them singletons. The receptor was isolated from a woman under 30 in good health. V gene TRBV18 combines with J gene TRBJ2-3, with a tentative D call TRBD2 (6 bases). Material for sequencing was blood. The CDR3 region has the DNA TGTGCCAGCTCACTATCTAGCGACACAGATACGCAGTATTTT. It is translated as CASSLSSDTDTQYF.